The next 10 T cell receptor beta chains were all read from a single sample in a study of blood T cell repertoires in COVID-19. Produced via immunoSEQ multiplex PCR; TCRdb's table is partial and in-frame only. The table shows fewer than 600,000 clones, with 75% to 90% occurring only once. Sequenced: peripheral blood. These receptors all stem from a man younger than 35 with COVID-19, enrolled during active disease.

CDR3 amino acids: CASSLSGRFDTQYF. The CDR3 DNA follows: TGCGCCAGCAGCTTGAGCGGGAGGTTTGATACGCAGTATTTT. The chain combines TRBV5-1 with TRBJ2-3, with 9 bases fitting TRBD2. Germline V gives CDR1 SGHRS, CDR2 YFSETQ. The CDR3 extends over 14 amino acids. V shed 1 base, J shed 6 bases, and the junction held 3 bases outside the gene matches.

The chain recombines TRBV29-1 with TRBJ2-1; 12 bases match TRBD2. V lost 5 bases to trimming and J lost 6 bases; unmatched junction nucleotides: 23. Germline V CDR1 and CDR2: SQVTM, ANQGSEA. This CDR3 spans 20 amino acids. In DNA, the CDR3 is TGCAGCGTTACCCTTCGGACTAGCGGGAACATCCCCCTCGGGGCCAATGAGCAGTTCTTC. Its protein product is CSVTLRTSGNIPLGANEQFF.

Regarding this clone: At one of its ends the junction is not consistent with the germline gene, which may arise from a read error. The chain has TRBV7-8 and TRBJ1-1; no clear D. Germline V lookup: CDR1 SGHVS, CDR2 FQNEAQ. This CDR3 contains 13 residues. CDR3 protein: CASSLAGGPEAFF. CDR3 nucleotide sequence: TGTGCCAGCAGCCTAGCCGGAGGGCCTGAAGCTTTCTTT.

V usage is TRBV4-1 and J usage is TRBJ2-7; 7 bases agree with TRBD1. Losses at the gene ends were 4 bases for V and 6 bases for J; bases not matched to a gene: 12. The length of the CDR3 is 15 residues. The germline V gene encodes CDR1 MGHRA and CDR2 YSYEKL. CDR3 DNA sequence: TGCGCCAGCAGCCCATCCTGGGTACAGGGGACCGAGCAGTACTTC. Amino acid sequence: CASSPSWVQGTEQYF.

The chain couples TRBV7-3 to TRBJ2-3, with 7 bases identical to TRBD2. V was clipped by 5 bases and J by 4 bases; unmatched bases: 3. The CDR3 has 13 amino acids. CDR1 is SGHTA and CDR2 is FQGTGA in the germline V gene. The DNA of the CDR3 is TGTGCCAGCAGCCCGGGAGGATCAGATACGCAGTATTTT. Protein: CASSPGGSDTQYF. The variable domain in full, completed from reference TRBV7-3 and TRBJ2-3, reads GAGVSQTPSNKVTEKGKYVELRCDPISGHTALYWYRQSLGQGPEFLIYFQGTGAADDSGLPNDRFFAVRPEGSVSTLKIQRTERGDSAVYLCASSPGGSDTQYFGPGTRLTVL.

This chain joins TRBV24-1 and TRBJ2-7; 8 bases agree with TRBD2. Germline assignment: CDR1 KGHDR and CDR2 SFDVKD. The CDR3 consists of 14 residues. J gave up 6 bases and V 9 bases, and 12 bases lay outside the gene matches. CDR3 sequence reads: CATGSGGGRPEQYF. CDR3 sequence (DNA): TGTGCCACCGGTTCAGGCGGGGGGCGCCCCGAGCAGTACTTC.

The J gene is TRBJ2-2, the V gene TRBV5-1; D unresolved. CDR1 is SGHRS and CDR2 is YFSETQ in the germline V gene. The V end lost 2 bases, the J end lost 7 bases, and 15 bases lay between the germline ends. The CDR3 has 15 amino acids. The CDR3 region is CASSFRSSMGGELFF. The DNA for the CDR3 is TGCGCCAGCAGCTTCAGGTCCTCCATGGGCGGGGAGCTGTTTTTT.

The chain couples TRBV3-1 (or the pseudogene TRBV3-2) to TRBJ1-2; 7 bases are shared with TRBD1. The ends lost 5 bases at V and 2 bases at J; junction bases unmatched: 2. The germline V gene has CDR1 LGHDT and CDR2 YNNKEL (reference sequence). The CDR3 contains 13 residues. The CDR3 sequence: CASSIQGNYGYTF. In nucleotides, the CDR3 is TGTGCCAGCAGCATACAGGGGAACTATGGCTACACCTTC.

The CDR3, as DNA: TGTGCCAGCACCGGGGAAATGGGACAGACAGGTTACGAAGCTTTCTTT. Encoded protein: CASTGEMGQTGYEAFF. The rearrangement links TRBV5-5 to TRBJ1-1; 7 bases agree with TRBD1. Per the germline V gene, CDR1 is SGHKS and CDR2 is YYEKEE (reference sequence). J lost 8 bases, V lost 6 bases, and 19 bases had no gene match. The length of the CDR3 is 16 residues.

This CDR3 reads CASGSPAYQETQYF. In DNA form, the CDR3 reads TGTGCTAGTGGTTCCCCAGCGTACCAAGAGACCCAGTACTTC. The chain has TRBV12-5 and TRBJ2-5; D unresolved. The CDR3 sequence is 14 residues long. V was shortened by 4 bases and J by 0 bases, with 9 bases between the two germline ends. Germline V gene lookup returns CDR1 LGHNT and CDR2 FRNRAP.